This TCR beta chain was sequenced during a study of blood T cell repertoires in COVID-19. On the study more broadly: Acute and convalescent COVID-19 samples came from the United States, Italy and Spain. Sample material is recorded as cDNA or gDNA derived from T cells, B-cell-depleted T cells, or PBMCs.

Authors' analysis steps: Reference gene primer amplification in the assay estimated nucleated cell counts. Libraries were prepared by immunoSEQ multiplex PCR; TCRdb keeps only in-frame clonotypes and omits some of them. That table is the source of V, J and clone size, and D and trimming were worked out from the DNA. The profile shows 150,000 to 200,000 clones, roughly 85% of them singletons. The sequencing input was peripheral blood. This receptor was taken from a man in his sixties with active or convalescent COVID-19.

CDR3 sequence: CASSMVQGNQPQHF. CDR3 coding DNA: TGTGCCAGTAGTATGGTACAGGGTAATCAGCCCCAGCATTTT. The genes are TRBV19 and TRBJ1-5; possible D gene TRBD1, 6 bases. V was trimmed by 3 bases and J by 4 bases, leaving 10 bases between them. CDR1 and CDR2 from the germline V gene are LNHDA and SQIVND (reference sequence). The length of the CDR3 is 14 residues.